The rows below give T cell receptor beta chains drawn from one sample of a study of blood T cell repertoires in COVID-19. The repertoire was sequenced with immunoSEQ multiplex PCR; TCRdb's copy has only in-frame clones and lacks some. The data contain roughly 30,000 clones, approximately 80% of them singletons. Input material: peripheral blood. These receptors all stem from a woman aged 80 or over with acute or convalescent COVID-19. CDR3s include the opening cysteine and the closing phenylalanine or tryptophan.

TRBV11-2	TRBJ1-4	14	CASSFNRGKEKLFF
TRBV2	TRBJ2-7	14	CASSERTGMNEQYF
TRBV9	TRBJ2-1	16	CASTPQELAGFYEQFF
TRBV18	TRBJ2-5	14	CASSPRDREETQYF
TRBV15	TRBJ1-6	13	CATARDSNSPLHF
TRBV2	TRBJ2-2	14	CASRILAEAGELFF
TRBV4-3	TRBJ2-7	13	CASSQDILYEQYF
TRBV5-4	TRBJ2-3	17	CASSLATGTGSTDTQYF
TRBV5-1	TRBJ2-1	15	CASSPRASGSNEQFF
TRBV5-4	TRBJ2-3	14	CASGRAEETDTQYF
TRBV18	TRBJ2-3	16	CASSPTTDPSTDTQYF
TRBV21-1	TRBJ1-4	19	CASSGKEVRGRVTNEKLFF
TRBV14	TRBJ1-2	13	CASSSQGMEGYTF
TRBV19	TRBJ2-7	14	CASSIAAGIYEQYF
TRBV6-5	TRBJ2-7	14	CASSYTQGDYEQYF
TRBV5-5	TRBJ2-7	15	CASSQTSGYSYEQYF
TRBV9	TRBJ2-1	15	CASSPTGVSYNEQFF
TRBV3-1/TRBV3-2	TRBJ2-2	21	CASSQDRGAGVFKPNTGELFF
TRBV7-3	TRBJ2-7	16	CASSSLGGEGFGEQYF
TRBV19	TRBJ1-2	13	CASSIQGYYGYTF
TRBV5-1	TRBJ1-3	16	CASQVGTGNSGNTIYF
TRBV25-1	TRBJ2-5	15	CASGTRQWGQETQYF
TRBV6-4	TRBJ1-5	13	CASSEGEGQPQHF
TRBV2	TRBJ1-5	14	CASGETGANQPQHF
TRBV9	TRBJ2-1	15	CASSVLAGPGSEQFF
TRBV28	TRBJ2-5	13	CASHRTGARTQYF
TRBV6-6	TRBJ1-6	14	CASSYGGQNSPLHF
TRBV14	TRBJ2-3	14	CASSSGQSTDTQYF
TRBV2	TRBJ1-1	16	CASSKTGTGVGTEAFF
TRBV6-5	TRBJ1-5	13	CASSPSLGQPQHF
TRBV7-3	TRBJ1-1	13	CASSAAGVTEAFF
TRBV28	TRBJ1-2	15	CASSLLWGTGYGYTF
TRBV18	TRBJ1-1	13	CASSRRENTEAFF
TRBV19	TRBJ2-2	17	CASNKGAGEANTGELFF
TRBV24-1	TRBJ1-1	15	CATSDPNLGDTEAFF
TRBV3-1/TRBV3-2	TRBJ2-1	14	CASSQVGGGNEQFF
TRBV7-8	TRBJ2-1	16	CASSITGAGPYNEQFF
TRBV21-1	TRBJ1-5	15	CASSKGGRGGQPQHF
TRBV28	TRBJ1-2	14	CAISHRDRAYGYTF
TRBV19	TRBJ2-1	17	CASSMGSGRSRLNEQFF
TRBV1	TRBJ2-5	14	CTSSQDWGGETQYF
TRBV5-1	TRBJ2-5	15	CASSRGTGPQETQYF
TRBV19	TRBJ2-5	13	CASSIQGIETQYF
TRBV19	TRBJ2-7	15	CASRPRGSLTYEQYF
TRBV27	TRBJ2-3	14	CASSFGASTDTQYF
TRBV6-5	TRBJ1-5	15	CASSYGGFGNQPQHF
TRBV9	TRBJ2-7	15	CASSVFGGTSYEQYF
TRBV5-1	TRBJ2-3	14	CASSLAGGRDTQYF
TRBV12-5	TRBJ2-3	18	CASGPRTSGGPSTDTQYF
TRBV12-3/TRBV12-4	TRBJ1-5	13	CASTYSGNQPQHF
TRBV5-8	TRBJ2-2	15	CASSLGARPAGELFF
TRBV2	TRBJ1-2	15	CASSDPRTGRKGYTF
TRBV27	TRBJ2-5	16	CASTLQGQGVGETQYF
TRBV20-1	TRBJ1-2	13	CSASGTGNYGYTF
TRBV20-1	TRBJ1-5	15	CSASWQGARNQPQHF
TRBV28	TRBJ2-2	14	CASSPGGPTGELFF
TRBV29-1	TRBJ1-1	11	CSVRGFTEAFF
TRBV7-2	TRBJ2-5	15	CASSSFPSGGETQYF